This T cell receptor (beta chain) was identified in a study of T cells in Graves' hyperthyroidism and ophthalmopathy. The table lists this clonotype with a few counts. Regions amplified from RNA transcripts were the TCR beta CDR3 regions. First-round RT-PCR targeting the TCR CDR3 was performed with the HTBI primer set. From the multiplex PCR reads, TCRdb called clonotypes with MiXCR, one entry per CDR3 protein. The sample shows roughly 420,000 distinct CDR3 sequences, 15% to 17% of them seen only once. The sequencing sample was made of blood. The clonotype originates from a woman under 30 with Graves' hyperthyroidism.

Here the CDR3 DNA reads TGCGCCAGCAGCTCAGAGGCAGGGCGGGAGACCCAGTACTTC. Its protein is CASSSEAGRETQYF. The chain employs TRBV4-1 and TRBJ2-5; tentatively, D is TRBD1 (5 bases). The ends were cut back, 5 bases at V and 5 bases at J, with 15 bases in the middle. There are 14 residues in the CDR3. CDR1 is MGHRA, CDR2 YSYEKL, per germline.